This TCR beta chain was captured by sequencing in a study of cytomegalovirus exposure and HLA in healthy donors. The study, taken as a whole, reports: Because they were indistinguishable, some V segments, including TRBV6-2 and TRBV6-3, were excluded.

The CDR3 totals 15 residues. The V and J ends lost 5 bases and 4 bases respectively, with 17 bases between them. CDR1 is MDHEN and CDR2 is SYDVKM in the germline V gene. As to this clone: Its antigen remains unknown.

The PCR employed 60 Vbeta primers together with 13 Jbeta primers. Profiling relied on immunoSEQ multiplex PCR, and the TCRdb table lists in-frame clones only, not all of them. The data contain 150,000 or so clones, more than 75% of them seen just once; the ten biggest clones take up about 2.5%. This rearrangement joins TRBV28 to TRBJ1-2; the D gene is possibly TRBD1 (6 bases). The clonotype was recovered from a man between 45 and 60 years old in good health and CMV-seronegative. Sequenced sample: PBMCs. The CDR3, as DNA: TGTGCCAGCAGTGCGGGCATACAGGGTGCCTATGGCTACACCTTC. Translating gives CASSAGIQGAYGYTF.